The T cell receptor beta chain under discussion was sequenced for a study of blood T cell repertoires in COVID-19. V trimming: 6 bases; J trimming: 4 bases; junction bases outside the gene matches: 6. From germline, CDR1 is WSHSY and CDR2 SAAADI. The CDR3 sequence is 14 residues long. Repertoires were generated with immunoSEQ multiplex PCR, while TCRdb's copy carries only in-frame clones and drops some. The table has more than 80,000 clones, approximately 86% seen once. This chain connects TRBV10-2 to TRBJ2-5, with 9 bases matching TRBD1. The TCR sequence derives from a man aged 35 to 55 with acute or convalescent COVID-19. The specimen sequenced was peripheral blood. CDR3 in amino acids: CASRDTGGTETQYF. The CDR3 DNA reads TGCGCCAGCAGGGATACAGGGGGCACAGAGACCCAGTACTTC.